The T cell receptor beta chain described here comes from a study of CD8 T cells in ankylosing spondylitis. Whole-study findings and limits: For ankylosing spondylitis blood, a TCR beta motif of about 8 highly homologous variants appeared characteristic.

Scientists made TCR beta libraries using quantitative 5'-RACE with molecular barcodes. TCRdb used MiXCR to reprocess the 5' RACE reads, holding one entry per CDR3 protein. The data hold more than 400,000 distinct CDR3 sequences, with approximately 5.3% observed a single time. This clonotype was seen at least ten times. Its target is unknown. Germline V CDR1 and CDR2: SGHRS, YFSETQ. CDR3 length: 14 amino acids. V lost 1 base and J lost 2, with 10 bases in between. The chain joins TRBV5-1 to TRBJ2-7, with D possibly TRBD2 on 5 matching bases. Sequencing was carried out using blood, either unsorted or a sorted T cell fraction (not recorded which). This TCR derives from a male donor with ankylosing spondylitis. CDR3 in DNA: TGCGCCAGCAGCTTGACGATCGGGGCCTACGAGCAGTACTTC. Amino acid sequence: CASSLTIGAYEQYF.